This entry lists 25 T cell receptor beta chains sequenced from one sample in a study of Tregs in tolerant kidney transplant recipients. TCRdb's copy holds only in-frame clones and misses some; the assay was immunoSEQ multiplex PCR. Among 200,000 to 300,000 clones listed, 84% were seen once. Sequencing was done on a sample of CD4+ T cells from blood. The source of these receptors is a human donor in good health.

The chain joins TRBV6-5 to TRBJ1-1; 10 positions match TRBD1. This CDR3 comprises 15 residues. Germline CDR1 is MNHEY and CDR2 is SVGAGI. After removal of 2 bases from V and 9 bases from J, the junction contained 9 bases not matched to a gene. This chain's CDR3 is CASSYRGQGGLKAFF. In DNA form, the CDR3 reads TGTGCCAGCAGTTACCGCGGACAGGGGGGGTTGAAAGCTTTCTTT.

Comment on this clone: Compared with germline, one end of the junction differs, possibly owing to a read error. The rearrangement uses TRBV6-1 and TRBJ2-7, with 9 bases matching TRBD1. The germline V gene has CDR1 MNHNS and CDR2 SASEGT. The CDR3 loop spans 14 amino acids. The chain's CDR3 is CASSWTGVSHEQYF. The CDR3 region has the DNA TGTGCCAGCAGCTGGACAGGGGTCTCCCACGAGCAGTACTTC.

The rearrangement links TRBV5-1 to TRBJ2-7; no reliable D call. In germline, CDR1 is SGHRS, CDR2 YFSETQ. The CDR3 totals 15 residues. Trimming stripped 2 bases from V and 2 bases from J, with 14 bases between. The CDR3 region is CASSFRPSTPYEQYF. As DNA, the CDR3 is TGCGCCAGCAGCTTTCGGCCGAGCACACCCTACGAGCAGTACTTC.

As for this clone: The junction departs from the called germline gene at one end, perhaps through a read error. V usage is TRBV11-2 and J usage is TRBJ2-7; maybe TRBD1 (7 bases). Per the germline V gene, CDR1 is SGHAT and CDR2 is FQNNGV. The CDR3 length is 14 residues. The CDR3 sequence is CASSLGTGAPRAGF. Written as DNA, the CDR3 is TGTGCCAGCAGCTTAGGTACAGGGGCCCCTAGAGCGGGTTTC.

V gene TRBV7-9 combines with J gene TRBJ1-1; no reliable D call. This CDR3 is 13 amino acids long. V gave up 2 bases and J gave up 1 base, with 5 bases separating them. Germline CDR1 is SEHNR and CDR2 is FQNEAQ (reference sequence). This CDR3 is CASSLYWNTEAFF. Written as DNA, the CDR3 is TGTGCCAGCAGCTTATATTGGAACACTGAAGCTTTCTTT. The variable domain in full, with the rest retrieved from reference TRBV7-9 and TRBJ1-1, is DTGVSQNPRHKITKRGQNVTFRCDPISEHNRLYWYRQTLGQGPEFLTYFQNEAQLEKSRLLSDRFSAERPKGSFSTLEIQRTEQGDSAMYLCASSLYWNTEAFFGQGTRLTVV.

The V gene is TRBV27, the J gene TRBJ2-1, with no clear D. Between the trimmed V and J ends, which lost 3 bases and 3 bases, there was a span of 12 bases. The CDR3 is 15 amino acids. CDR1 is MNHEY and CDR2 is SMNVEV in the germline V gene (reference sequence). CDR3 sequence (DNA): TGTGCCAGCAGTTTGGTGAAGCAGGACTACAATGAGCAGTTCTTC. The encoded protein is CASSLVKQDYNEQFF.

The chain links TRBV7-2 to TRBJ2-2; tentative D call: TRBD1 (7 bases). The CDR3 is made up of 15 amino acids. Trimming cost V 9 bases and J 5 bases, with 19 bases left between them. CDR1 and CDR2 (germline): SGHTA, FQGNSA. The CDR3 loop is CASRRGLAQTGELFF. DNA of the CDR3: TGTGCCAGTCGAAGGGGGCTAGCGCAGACCGGGGAGCTGTTTTTT.

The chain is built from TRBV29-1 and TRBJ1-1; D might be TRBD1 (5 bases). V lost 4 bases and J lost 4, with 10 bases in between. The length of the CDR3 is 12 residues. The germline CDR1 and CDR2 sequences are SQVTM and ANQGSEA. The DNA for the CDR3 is TGCAGCGTTGCAGGGCCCGGCACTGAAGCTTTCTTT. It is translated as CSVAGPGTEAFF.

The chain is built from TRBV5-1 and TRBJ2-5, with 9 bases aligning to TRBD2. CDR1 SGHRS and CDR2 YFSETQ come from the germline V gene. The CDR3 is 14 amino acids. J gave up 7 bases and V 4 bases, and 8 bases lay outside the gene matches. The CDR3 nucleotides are TGCGCCAGCAGCGATTCGACTAGCGGTGGGACCCAGTACTTC. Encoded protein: CASSDSTSGGTQYF.

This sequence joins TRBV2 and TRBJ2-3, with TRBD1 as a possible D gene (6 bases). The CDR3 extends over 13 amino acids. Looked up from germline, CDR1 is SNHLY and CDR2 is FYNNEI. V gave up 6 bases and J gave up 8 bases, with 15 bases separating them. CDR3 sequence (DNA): TGTGCCAGCAGCGGGTCCTTCAGGGGTACGCAGTATTTT. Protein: CASSGSFRGTQYF.

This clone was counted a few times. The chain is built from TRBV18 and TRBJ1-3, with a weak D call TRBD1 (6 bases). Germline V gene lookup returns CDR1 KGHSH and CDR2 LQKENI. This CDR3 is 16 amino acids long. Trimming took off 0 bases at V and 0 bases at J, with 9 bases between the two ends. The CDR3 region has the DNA TGTGCCAGCTCACCACCGAGGGGGAGCTCTGGAAACACCATATATTTT. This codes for CASSPPRGSSGNTIYF.

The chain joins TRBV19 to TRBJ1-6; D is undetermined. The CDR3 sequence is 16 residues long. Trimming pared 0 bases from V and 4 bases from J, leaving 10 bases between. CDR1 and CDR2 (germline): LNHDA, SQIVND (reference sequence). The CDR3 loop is CASSIDRSRYNSPLHF. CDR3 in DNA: TGTGCCAGTAGTATAGACAGGTCGAGGTATAATTCACCCCTCCACTTT. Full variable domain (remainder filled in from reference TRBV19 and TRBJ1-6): DGGITQSPKYLFRKEGQNVTLSCEQNLNHDAMYWYRQDPGQGLRLIYYSQIVNDFQKGDIAEGYSVSREKKESFPLTVTSAQKNPTAFYLCASSIDRSRYNSPLHFGNGTRLTVT.

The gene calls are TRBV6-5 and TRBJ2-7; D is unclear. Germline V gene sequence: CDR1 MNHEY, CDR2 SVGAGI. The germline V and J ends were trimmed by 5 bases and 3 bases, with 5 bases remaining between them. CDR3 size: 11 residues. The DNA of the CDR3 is TGTGCCAGCAGTGACGGCTACGAGCAGTACTTC. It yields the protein CASSDGYEQYF.

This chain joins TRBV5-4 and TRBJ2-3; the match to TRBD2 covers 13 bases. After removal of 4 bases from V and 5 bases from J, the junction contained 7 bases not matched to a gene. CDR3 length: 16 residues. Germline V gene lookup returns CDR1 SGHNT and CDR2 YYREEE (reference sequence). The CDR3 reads CASSSTSGGAKDTQYF. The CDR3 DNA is TGTGCCAGCAGCAGCACTAGCGGGGGGGCCAAAGATACGCAGTATTTT.

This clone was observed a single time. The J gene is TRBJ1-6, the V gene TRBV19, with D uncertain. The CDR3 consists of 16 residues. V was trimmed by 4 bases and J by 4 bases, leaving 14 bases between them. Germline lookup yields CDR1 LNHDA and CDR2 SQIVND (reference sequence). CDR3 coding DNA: TGTGCCAGTAGTAGGGGAAAGGAGAATTATAATTCACCCCTCCACTTT. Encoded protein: CASSRGKENYNSPLHF.

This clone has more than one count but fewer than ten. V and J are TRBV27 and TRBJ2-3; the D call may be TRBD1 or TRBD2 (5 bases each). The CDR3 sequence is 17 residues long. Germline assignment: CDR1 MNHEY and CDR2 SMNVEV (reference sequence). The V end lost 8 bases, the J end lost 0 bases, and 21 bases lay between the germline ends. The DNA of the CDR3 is TGTGCCAGCGGGTTTCGTAGGGGACGGAGAAGCACAGATACGCAGTATTTT. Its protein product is CASGFRRGRRSTDTQYF.

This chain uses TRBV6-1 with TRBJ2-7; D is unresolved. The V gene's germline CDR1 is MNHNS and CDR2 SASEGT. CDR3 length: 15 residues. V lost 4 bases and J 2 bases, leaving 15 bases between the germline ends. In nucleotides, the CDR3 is TGTGCCAGCAGTGGCCAGCTCCCTAGGGCCTACGAGCAGTACTTC. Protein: CASSGQLPRAYEQYF.

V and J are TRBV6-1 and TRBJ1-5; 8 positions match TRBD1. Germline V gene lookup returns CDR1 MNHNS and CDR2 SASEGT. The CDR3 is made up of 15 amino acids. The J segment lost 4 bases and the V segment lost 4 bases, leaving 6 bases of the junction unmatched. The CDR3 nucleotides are TGTGCCAGCAGTGCTGACAGGGGATCAAATCAGCCCCAGCATTTT. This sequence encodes CASSADRGSNQPQHF.

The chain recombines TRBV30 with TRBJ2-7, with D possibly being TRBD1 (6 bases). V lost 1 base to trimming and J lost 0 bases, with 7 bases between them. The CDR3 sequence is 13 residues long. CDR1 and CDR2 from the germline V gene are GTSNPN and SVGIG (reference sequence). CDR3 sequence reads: CAWSGRGSYEQYF. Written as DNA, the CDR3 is TGTGCCTGGAGTGGCAGGGGCTCCTACGAGCAGTACTTC. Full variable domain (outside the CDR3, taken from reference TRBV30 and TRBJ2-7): SQTIHQWPATLVQPVGSPLSLECTVEGTSNPNLYWYRQAAGRGLQLLFYSVGIGQISSEVPQNLSASRPQDRQFILSSKKLLLSDSGFYLCAWSGRGSYEQYFGPGTRLTVT.

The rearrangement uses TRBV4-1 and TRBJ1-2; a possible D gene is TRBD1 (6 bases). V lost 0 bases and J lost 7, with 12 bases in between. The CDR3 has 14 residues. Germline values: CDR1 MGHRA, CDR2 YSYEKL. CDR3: CASSQDGGSLGYTF. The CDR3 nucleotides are TGCGCCAGCAGCCAAGATGGGGGCAGCCTTGGCTACACCTTC.

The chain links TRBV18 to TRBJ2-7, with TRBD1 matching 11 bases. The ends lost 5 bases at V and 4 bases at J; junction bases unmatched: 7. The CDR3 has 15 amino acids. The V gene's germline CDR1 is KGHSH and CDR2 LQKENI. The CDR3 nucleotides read TGTGCCAGCTCATCCCCCGGACAGGGGGCTTACGAGCAGTACTTC. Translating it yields CASSSPGQGAYEQYF.

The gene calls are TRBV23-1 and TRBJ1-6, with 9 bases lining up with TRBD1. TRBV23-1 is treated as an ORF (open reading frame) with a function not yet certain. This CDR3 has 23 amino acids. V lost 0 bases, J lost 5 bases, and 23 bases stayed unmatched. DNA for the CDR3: TGCGCCAGCAGTCAATCAGTGATAGGCCCCCGGGACAGGGAAAGAGGGGATAATTCACCCCTCCACTTT. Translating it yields CASSQSVIGPRDRERGDNSPLHF.

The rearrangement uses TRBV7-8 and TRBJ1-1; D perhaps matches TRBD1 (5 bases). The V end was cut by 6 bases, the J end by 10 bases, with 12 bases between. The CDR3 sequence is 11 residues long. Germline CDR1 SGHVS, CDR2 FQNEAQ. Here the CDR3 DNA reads TGTGCCAGCAGTGCGGGGGTTAGAGCTTTCTTT. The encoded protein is CASSAGVRAFF.

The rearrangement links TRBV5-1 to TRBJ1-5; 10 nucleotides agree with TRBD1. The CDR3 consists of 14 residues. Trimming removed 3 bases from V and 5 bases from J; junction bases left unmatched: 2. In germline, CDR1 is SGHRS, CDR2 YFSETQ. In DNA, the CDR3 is TGCGCCAGCAGCTCGACAGGGGGCGATCAGCCCCAGCATTTT. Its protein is CASSSTGGDQPQHF. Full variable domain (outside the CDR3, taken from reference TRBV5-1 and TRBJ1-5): KAGVTQTPRYLIKTRGQQVTLSCSPISGHRSVSWYQQTPGQGLQFLFEYFSETQRNKGNFPGRFSGRQFSNSRSEMNVSTLELGDSALYLCASSSTGGDQPQHFGDGTRLSIL.

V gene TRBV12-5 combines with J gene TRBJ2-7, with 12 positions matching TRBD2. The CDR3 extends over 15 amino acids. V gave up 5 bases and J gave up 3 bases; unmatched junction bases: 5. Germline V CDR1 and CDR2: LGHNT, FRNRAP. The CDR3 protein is CASGKGTSGFYEQYF. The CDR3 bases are TGTGCTAGTGGTAAAGGGACTAGCGGGTTCTACGAGCAGTACTTC.